A single sample is the source of the 18 T cell receptor beta chains below, sequenced in a study of beta chain features in type 1 diabetes. These receptors lack a known antigen. Expressed TCRB transcripts were sequenced, since all the RNA that had been isolated was reverse transcribed. Method: immunoSEQ multiplex PCR; TCRdb's copy keeps in-frame clones and lacks some. The top ten clones hold 0.028% of a sample with roughly 260,000 clones, just over 20% of them seen once. Study observations and caveats: Moderate yet significant TCRB CDR3 shortening was seen in Type 1 diabetes patients in all four CD4+ subsets.

Sequenced sample: naive CD4+ T cells from blood. The receptor set was obtained from a woman between 40 and 50 years old with type 1 diabetes.

This clone was counted between two and nine times. This chain connects TRBV29-1 to TRBJ2-1, with 7 bases matching TRBD2. The CDR3 loop spans 13 amino acids. Germline loops: CDR1 SQVTM, CDR2 ANQGSEA. Losses at the gene ends were 4 bases for V and 2 bases for J; bases not matched to a gene: 2. The CDR3 reads CSVAGTTYNEQFF. CDR3 nucleotides: TGCAGCGTTGCGGGGACTACCTACAATGAGCAGTTCTTC.

There are a few counts of this clone. This sequence joins TRBV5-6 and TRBJ2-7; D not certain. V lost 3 bases and J lost 3, with 4 bases in between. The V gene's germline CDR1 is SGHDT and CDR2 YYEEEE. The CDR3 spans 11 residues. The CDR3 protein is CASSSYYEQYF. CDR3 nucleotide sequence: TGTGCCAGCAGCTCCTACTACGAGCAGTACTTC.

V usage is TRBV9 and J usage is TRBJ2-3; 8 bases agree with TRBD2. In germline, CDR1 is SGDLS, CDR2 YYNGEE. This CDR3 has 15 amino acids. Trimming took 1 base from V and 2 from J; bases not matched to a gene: 3. The CDR3 DNA reads as TGTGCCAGCAGCGTAACGGGGGGGGCCACAGATACGCAGTATTTT. Amino acid sequence: CASSVTGGATDTQYF.

This chain links TRBV4-3 with TRBJ2-1; a possible D gene is TRBD2 (5 bases). The CDR3 totals 15 residues. V gave up 0 bases and J gave up 7 bases, with 13 bases separating them. In germline, CDR1 is LGHNA, CDR2 YSLEER. DNA of the CDR3: TGCGCCAGCAGCCAAGATCTGGACCGGAGGAATGAGCAGTTCTTC. It specifies CASSQDLDRRNEQFF.

In its sample, this clone was seen a few times. This chain connects TRBV30 to TRBJ1-5; a possible D gene is TRBD1 (5 bases). Germline loops: CDR1 GTSNPN, CDR2 SVGIG (reference sequence). V gave up 5 bases and J gave up 4 bases, with 15 bases separating them. The CDR3 extends over 14 amino acids. CDR3 protein: CAWGFGGGNQPQHF. The CDR3 DNA reads as TGTGCCTGGGGGTTTGGGGGAGGAAATCAGCCCCAGCATTTT.

The rearrangement joins TRBV18 to TRBJ2-1, with 9 bases that match TRBD1. Germline V gene sequence: CDR1 KGHSH, CDR2 LQKENI. Trimming at V came to 2 bases and at J to 8 bases, leaving 4 bases not matched to a gene. This CDR3 contains 14 residues. CDR3 DNA: TGTGCCAGCTCACCAGGGACAGGGTATGATGAGCAGTTCTTC. As protein: CASSPGTGYDEQFF.

This clone was picked up a small number of times. This chain's CDR3 is CSVVRSGANVLTF. The CDR3 coding sequence is TGCAGCGTTGTCCGCTCTGGGGCCAACGTCCTGACTTTC. The genes are TRBV29-1 and TRBJ2-6; no clear D. V dropped 4 bases and J dropped 0 bases, with 4 bases sitting between them. The CDR3 has 13 amino acids. Germline V gene data show CDR1 as SQVTM and CDR2 as ANQGSEA.

This clone appeared a few times. The V call is TRBV5-4, the J call TRBJ2-7, with D uncertain. The CDR3 is 13 residues long. With 7 bases removed from V and 2 bases from J, the gap between germline ends came to 13 bases. Per germline, CDR1 SGHNT and CDR2 YYREEE (reference sequence). The CDR3 DNA sequence: TGTGCCAGCGGTCCCGCGGAAACCTACGAGCAGTACTTC. Encoded protein: CASGPAETYEQYF.

The rearrangement uses TRBV7-3 and TRBJ2-1; 9 positions match TRBD2. Unmatched junction bases numbered 5, after V lost 3 bases and J lost 5 bases. Germline V gene sequence: CDR1 SGHTA, CDR2 FQGTGA. The CDR3 is 15 amino acids. The CDR3 nucleotides are TGTGCCAGCAGCTTCCAAAGCGGGGGGCACAATGAGCAGTTCTTC. It translates to CASSFQSGGHNEQFF. Variable domain in full (rest from reference TRBV7-3 and TRBJ2-1): GAGVSQTPSNKVTEKGKYVELRCDPISGHTALYWYRQSLGQGPEFLIYFQGTGAADDSGLPNDRFFAVRPEGSVSTLKIQRTERGDSAVYLCASSFQSGGHNEQFFGPGTRLTVL.

This sequence joins TRBV5-4 and TRBJ2-1, with D tentatively TRBD2 (6 bases). Deletions cut 4 bases from V and 5 bases from J, with 13 bases between. CDR1 and CDR2 (germline): SGHNT, YYREEE (reference sequence). The CDR3 sequence is 14 residues long. The CDR3 reads CASSIGGTHNEQFF. CDR3 in DNA: TGTGCCAGCAGCATCGGAGGGACCCACAATGAGCAGTTCTTC.

Only a few counts were recorded for this clone. The chain has TRBV5-4 and TRBJ1-3; D is ambiguous. V shed 0 bases and J shed 0 bases, with 7 bases lying between them. This CDR3 contains 15 residues. Germline V gene lookup returns CDR1 SGHNT and CDR2 YYREEE (reference sequence). CDR3 residues: CASSLGAASGNTIYF. DNA of the CDR3: TGTGCCAGCAGCTTGGGGGCAGCCTCTGGAAACACCATATATTTT.

This chain connects TRBV7-9 to TRBJ1-6; D not certain. The CDR3 sequence is 14 residues long. Germline CDR1 reads SEHNR; CDR2 reads FQNEAQ (reference sequence). V was clipped by 5 bases and J by 7 bases, with 12 bases between them. CDR3 region: CASSPSGRNSPLHF. In DNA, the CDR3 is TGTGCCAGCAGCCCTAGCGGCCGGAATTCACCCCTCCACTTT.

The V gene is TRBV29-1, the J gene TRBJ1-3, with D unclear. V gave up 4 bases and J gave up 0 bases, with 10 bases separating them. Per the germline V gene, CDR1 is SQVTM and CDR2 is ANQGSEA. The CDR3 contains 14 residues. CDR3 nucleotide sequence: TGCAGCGTTGTCACAGAGCTCTCTGGAAACACCATATATTTT. Protein: CSVVTELSGNTIYF.

V gene TRBV10-3 combines with J gene TRBJ2-1, with D perhaps TRBD2 (5 bases). The germline CDR1 and CDR2 sequences are ENHRY and SYGVKD. CDR3 length: 14 amino acids. V shed 3 bases and J shed 5 bases, with 11 bases lying between them. CDR3 loop: CAISEGSVDNEQFF. The CDR3 DNA reads TGTGCCATCAGTGAAGGTAGCGTTGACAATGAGCAGTTCTTC.

With respect to this clone: Other DNA sequences within the sample encode an identical CDR3. The chain has TRBV11-3 and TRBJ2-1; D gene unclear. The ends were cut back, 1 base at V and 7 bases at J, with 8 bases in the middle. Germline V CDR1 and CDR2: SGHNT, YENEEA. This CDR3 region has 13 residues. DNA for the CDR3: TGTGCCAGCAGCTTAGGGCCCTTTAATGAGCAGTTCTTC. Its protein product is CASSLGPFNEQFF.

This clone came up a few times. The chain uses TRBV18 and TRBJ2-7, with a tentative D call TRBD2 (6 bases). The V and J ends lost 6 bases and 6 bases respectively, with 18 bases between them. The CDR3 has 14 residues. The germline V gene encodes CDR1 KGHSH and CDR2 LQKENI. DNA for the CDR3: TGTGCCAGCTCCACTTACGGGAGTCCGAGCGAGCAGTACTTC. Its protein is CASSTYGSPSEQYF.

The chain employs TRBV10-3 and TRBJ2-5; a possible D gene is TRBD2 (6 bases). The CDR3 spans 13 residues. In germline, CDR1 is ENHRY, CDR2 SYGVKD. V shed 6 bases and J shed 3 bases, with 11 bases lying between them. As DNA, the CDR3 is TGTGCCATCAGGCAGGAGGGCGAAGAGACCCAGTACTTC. Encoded protein: CAIRQEGEETQYF.

The chain is built from TRBV29-1 and TRBJ1-4; D gene uncertain. Germline V gives CDR1 SQVTM, CDR2 ANQGSEA. V dropped 5 bases and J dropped 8 bases, with 21 bases sitting between them. The CDR3 covers 15 residues. This chain's CDR3 is CSVTQWEGWYEKLFF. The CDR3 DNA follows: TGCAGCGTTACTCAGTGGGAGGGTTGGTACGAAAAACTGTTTTTT.